The 13 T cell receptor beta chains presented below share a single source sample, sequenced in a study of T cells in Graves' hyperthyroidism and ophthalmopathy. Amplification targeted TCR beta CDR3 regions from RNA transcripts. A first-round RT-PCR of the TCR CDR3 used the HTBI primer set. TCRdb reanalysed the multiplex PCR reads using MiXCR and keeps one entry per CDR3 protein. The sample holds roughly 530,000 distinct CDR3 sequences; roughly a sixth are singletons and the top ten take around 17%. Sequences were obtained from blood. All receptors come from a woman between 18 and 29 years old with Graves' ophthalmopathy.

At least ten counts were recorded for this clonotype. J is TRBJ2-1 and V is TRBV3-1, with D tentatively TRBD1 (6 bases). Trimming removed 1 base from V and 8 bases from J, with 15 bases in between. CDR1 LGHDT and CDR2 YNNKEL come from the germline V gene (reference sequence). CDR3 size: 15 residues. CDR3: CASSQGAGDTDEQFF. The DNA of the CDR3 is TGTGCCAGCAGCCAAGGTGCAGGGGATACCGATGAGCAGTTCTTC.

This clonotype was found many times. The chain employs TRBV3-1 and TRBJ2-5; D is ambiguous. The ends were cut back, 1 base at V and 0 bases at J, with 3 bases in the middle. Germline values: CDR1 LGHDT, CDR2 YNNKEL (reference sequence). This CDR3 contains 13 residues. In DNA form, the CDR3 reads TGTGCCAGCAGCCAAGGACACCAAGAGACCCAGTACTTC. It encodes CASSQGHQETQYF.

This chain links TRBV20-1 with TRBJ1-2; 9 bases match TRBD1. Germline trimming cut 1 base from V and 1 base from J; bases unmatched to any gene: 4. This CDR3 is 15 amino acids long. Germline V gives CDR1 DFQATT, CDR2 SNEGSKA (reference sequence). This CDR3 reads CSARGEDRGNYGYTF. Written as DNA, the CDR3 is TGCAGTGCTAGAGGGGAGGACAGGGGTAACTATGGCTACACCTTC.

As for this clonotype: One base away lies a much larger clone, so this may be a sequencing read error. The CDR3 reads CASSNKARVSYEQYF. CDR3 in DNA: TGTGCCAGCAGCAACAAGGCCAGGGTCTCCTACGAGCAGTACTTC. The rearrangement links TRBV7-6 to TRBJ2-7; perhaps TRBD1 as D (5 bases). Germline CDR1 and CDR2: SGHVS and FNYEAQ. This CDR3 region has 15 residues. Between the trimmed V and J ends, which lost 5 bases and 0 bases, there was a span of 14 bases.

This clonotype was observed a few times. This chain connects TRBV6-1 to TRBJ2-7, with D maybe TRBD2 (5 bases). The CDR3 has 13 residues. V lost 0 bases to trimming and J lost 2 bases, with 5 bases between them. The germline CDR1 and CDR2 sequences are MNHNS and SASEGT. The CDR3 DNA reads as TGTGCCAGCAGTGAAGCGAGGGCCTACGAGCAGTACTTC. Residues: CASSEARAYEQYF.

This sequence joins TRBV27 and TRBJ2-7, with D perhaps TRBD1 or TRBD2 (5 bases each). Trimming took off 0 bases at V and 9 bases at J, with 18 bases between the two ends. This CDR3 region has 15 residues. Per germline, CDR1 MNHEY and CDR2 SMNVEV (reference sequence). Written as DNA, the CDR3 is TGTGCCAGCAGTTTATCCGACGGGACCCTACGAGCGCAGTACTTC. Residues: CASSLSDGTLRAQYF.

This clonotype has a count of ten or more. The chain couples TRBV7-3 to TRBJ2-3; perhaps D is TRBD1 or TRBD2 (5 bases each). The length of the CDR3 is 19 residues. Trimming took off 0 bases at V and 2 bases at J, with 21 bases between the two ends. Germline CDR1 reads SGHTA; CDR2 reads FQGTGA. The CDR3 DNA follows: TGTGCCAGCAGCTTAACGTTAATCCAGGGCGAGGGCCCCACAGATACGCAGTATTTT. It specifies CASSLTLIQGEGPTDTQYF.

The chain combines TRBV29-1 with TRBJ1-2; possible D gene TRBD1, 6 bases. Germline assignment: CDR1 SQVTM and CDR2 ANQGSEA. There are 13 residues in the CDR3. V shed 3 bases and J shed 7 bases, with 15 bases lying between them. The DNA for the CDR3 is TGCAGCGTTGACCAGGGGACCACCGGTGGCTACACCTTC. Amino acid sequence: CSVDQGTTGGYTF.

As for this clonotype: This may come from a read error, since a much larger clone is one base off. This chain connects TRBV4-2 to TRBJ2-5; possibly TRBD1 for D (5 bases). Germline CDR1 reads LGHNA; CDR2 reads YNFKEQ. This CDR3 spans 15 amino acids. V lost 2 bases to trimming and J lost 2 bases, with 12 bases between them. The CDR3 sequence is CASSQRQREQETQYF. The CDR3, as DNA: TGTGCCAGCAGCCAAAGACAGAGAGAGCAAGAGACCCAGTACTTC.

This clonotype was detected ten times or more. The V gene is TRBV28, the J gene TRBJ2-2, with TRBD1 matching over 10 bases. J gave up 1 base and V 9 bases, and 5 bases lay outside the gene matches. Germline V gene sequence: CDR1 MDHEN, CDR2 SYDVKM. The CDR3 covers 15 residues. The CDR3: CASKGQGMNTGELFF. CDR3 nucleotide sequence: TGTGCCAGTAAGGGACAGGGGATGAACACCGGGGAGCTGTTTTTT.

CDR3 loop: CASSMAQQTQYF. In DNA form, the CDR3 reads TGTGCCAGCAGCATGGCGCAGCAGACCCAGTACTTC. This sequence joins TRBV5-6 and TRBJ2-5; D remains unclear. CDR1 and CDR2 from the germline V gene are SGHDT and YYEEEE. CDR3 length: 12 amino acids. V lost 4 bases and J 6 bases, leaving 10 bases between the germline ends.

The chain joins TRBV6-1 to TRBJ1-2; TRBD1 matches 7 bases. The CDR3 is 15 amino acids. J was trimmed by 2 bases and V by 7 bases; bases with no gene match: 10. CDR1 and CDR2 (germline): MNHNS, SASEGT. CDR3: CASNTFPGQNYGYTF. CDR3 DNA sequence: TGTGCCAGCAATACTTTTCCGGGACAGAACTATGGCTACACCTTC.

This chain connects TRBV5-1 to TRBJ2-7; D is perhaps TRBD1 (5 bases). The V gene's germline CDR1 is SGHRS and CDR2 YFSETQ. The V end lost 0 bases, the J end lost 5 bases, and 12 bases lay between the germline ends. This CDR3 contains 14 residues. The CDR3 nucleotides are TGCGCCAGCAGCTTGGGCAGGGTGAGCCACGAGCAGTACTTC. It codes for CASSLGRVSHEQYF.